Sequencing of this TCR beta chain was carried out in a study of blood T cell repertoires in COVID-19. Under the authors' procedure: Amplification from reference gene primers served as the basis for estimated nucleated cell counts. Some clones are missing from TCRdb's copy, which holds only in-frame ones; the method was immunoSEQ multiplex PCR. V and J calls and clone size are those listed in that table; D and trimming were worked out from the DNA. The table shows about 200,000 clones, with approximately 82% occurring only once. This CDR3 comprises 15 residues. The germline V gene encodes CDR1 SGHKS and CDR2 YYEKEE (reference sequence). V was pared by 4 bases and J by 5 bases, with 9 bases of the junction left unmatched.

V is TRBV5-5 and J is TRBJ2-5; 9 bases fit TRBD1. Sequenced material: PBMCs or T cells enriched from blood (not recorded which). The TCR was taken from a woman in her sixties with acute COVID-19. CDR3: CASSVGTGRGETQYF. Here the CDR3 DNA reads TGTGCCAGCAGCGTCGGGACAGGGCGAGGGGAGACCCAGTACTTC.